Below, 30 T cell receptor beta chains from the same sample are listed, as sequenced in a study of blood T cell repertoires in COVID-19. Only in-frame clones appear in the TCRdb table, and some are missing; sequencing was by immunoSEQ multiplex PCR. The table includes about 330,000 clones, 92% detected once. The sample was PBMCs or T cells enriched from blood (not recorded which). These receptors were taken from a woman aged 25-40 years who had recovered from COVID-19.

The V and J genes are TRBV7-8 and TRBJ2-1; D unresolved. CDR1 and CDR2 (germline): SGHVS, FQNEAQ. This CDR3 region has 17 residues. Trimming shortened V by 2 bases and J by 6 bases, and 20 bases separated the two germline ends. CDR3 in DNA: TGTGCCAGCAGCTTAAATCACGCGGAGCTCTTGACCAATGAGCAGTTCTTC. Translation gives CASSLNHAELLTNEQFF.

The chain employs TRBV24-1 and TRBJ2-1; 7 bases are a match to TRBD2. V was clipped by 7 bases and J by 8 bases; unmatched bases: 7. Germline CDR1 KGHDR, CDR2 SFDVKD. This CDR3 has 13 amino acids. CDR3 nucleotides: TGTGCCACCAGGGGCGGGGGTAGGGATGAGCAGTTCTTC. Translating it yields CATRGGGRDEQFF.

The rearrangement links TRBV28 to TRBJ2-1, with TRBD2 matching 12 bases. The J segment lost 8 bases and the V segment lost 5 bases, leaving 7 bases of the junction unmatched. Germline-derived CDR1 and CDR2 are MDHEN and SYDVKM. This CDR3 is 15 amino acids long. DNA of the CDR3: TGTGCCAGCAGTCGACTAGCGGGAGTTCAGGATGAGCAGTTCTTC. Translated, it gives CASSRLAGVQDEQFF.

The rearrangement links TRBV18 to TRBJ1-3; D is ambiguous. Between the trimmed V and J ends, which lost 1 base and 2 bases, there was a span of 9 bases. Per the germline V gene, CDR1 is KGHSH and CDR2 is LQKENI. The CDR3 loop spans 15 amino acids. In DNA form, the CDR3 reads TGTGCCAGCTCACCACTCCAGGCAGCTGGAAACACCATATATTTT. Its translation is CASSPLQAAGNTIYF.

The V and J genes are TRBV21-1 and TRBJ1-6. TRBV21-1 is noted as a pseudogene. The CDR3 contains 12 residues. CDR3 bases: TGTGCCAGCGCAGGGGAGGGATCACCCCTCCACTTT. As protein: CASAGEGSPLHF.

The V gene is TRBV6-2 or TRBV6-3, the J gene TRBJ2-1; D unresolved. CDR1 and CDR2 (germline): MNHEY, SVGEGT. The CDR3 contains 14 residues. V dropped 4 bases and J dropped 0 bases, with 7 bases sitting between them. The CDR3, as DNA: TGTGCCAGCAGTTCTCTGAGCTCCTACAATGAGCAGTTCTTC. This translates into CASSSLSSYNEQFF.

This sequence joins TRBV19 and TRBJ2-1; the match to TRBD2 covers 9 bases. The CDR3 contains 13 residues. Per germline, CDR1 LNHDA and CDR2 SQIVND (reference sequence). The ends lost 6 bases at V and 15 bases at J; junction bases unmatched: 12. CDR3: CASSKVIAGDRFF. As DNA, the CDR3 is TGTGCCAGTAGCAAGGTTATAGCGGGAGACAGGTTCTTC.

The DNA for the CDR3 is TGTGCCAGCAGTTCCCCGGGGAGAACTGAAGCTTTCTTT. Its translation: CASSSPGRTEAFF. The chain couples TRBV6-6 to TRBJ1-1; D remains unclear. The CDR3 sequence is 13 residues long. V was cut by 4 bases and J by 5 bases, with 11 bases left in between. CDR1 and CDR2 from the germline V gene are MNHNY and SVGAGI (reference sequence).

This sequence joins TRBV27 and TRBJ1-2, with D possibly being TRBD1 (5 bases). This CDR3 has 15 amino acids. Germline assignment: CDR1 MNHEY and CDR2 SMNVEV (reference sequence). The germline V and J ends were trimmed by 5 bases and 2 bases, with 15 bases remaining between them. The CDR3 DNA sequence: TGTGCCAGCAGTCCCGCCGGGGGGGGGAACTATGGCTACACCTTC. It is translated as CASSPAGGGNYGYTF.

The gene calls are TRBV7-2 and TRBJ2-7; perhaps TRBD2 as D (5 bases). Trimming left V 6 bases short and J 3 bases short, with 12 bases between. Looked up from germline, CDR1 is SGHTA and CDR2 is FQGNSA. This CDR3 region has 13 residues. The CDR3 DNA sequence: TGTGCCAGCAGAATAGAGGGTAGCTACGAGCAGTACTTC. Translation: CASRIEGSYEQYF.

CDR3: CASSLTSGRYEQYF. For the CDR3, the DNA is TGTGCCAGCAGCTTGACTAGCGGGCGCTACGAGCAGTACTTC. The chain is built from TRBV11-3 and TRBJ2-7; 10 nucleotides line up with TRBD2. J lost 3 bases, V lost 3 bases, and 2 bases had no gene match. CDR3 length: 14 residues. Looked up from germline, CDR1 is SGHNT and CDR2 is YENEEA. Using reference TRBV11-3 and TRBJ2-7 for the parts outside the CDR3, the full variable domain is EAGVVQSPRYKIIEKKQPVAFWCNPISGHNTLYWYLQNLGQGPELLIRYENEEAVDDSQLPKDRFSAERLKGVDSTLKIQPAELGDSAVYLCASSLTSGRYEQYFGPGTRLTVT.

This clone came up once. The chain employs TRBV18 and TRBJ1-6; the D gene is possibly TRBD1 (6 bases). There are 13 residues in the CDR3. V lost 4 bases, J lost 5 bases, and 6 bases lay in between. Germline CDR1 is KGHSH and CDR2 is LQKENI. CDR3 DNA sequence: TGTGCCAGCTCACGGGACAATAATTCACCCCTCCACTTT. Translation gives CASSRDNNSPLHF.

The CDR3 is CASSFRPGTSGESTDTQYF. CDR3 nucleotide sequence: TGTGCCAGCAGCTTCCGTCCCGGGACTAGCGGGGAGAGCACAGATACGCAGTATTTT. The chain couples TRBV21-1 to TRBJ2-3; the listed D gene, TRBD2, was not tested against the DNA. TRBV21-1 counts as a pseudogene. The CDR3 is made up of 19 amino acids.

J is TRBJ2-7 and V is TRBV11-2; 7 nucleotides match TRBD1. This CDR3 is built from 15 residues. Germline V gene lookup returns CDR1 SGHAT and CDR2 FQNNGV. V lost 1 base and J lost 5; bases outside the gene matches: 8. This CDR3 reads CASSLGSEGANEQYF. The CDR3 DNA is TGTGCCAGCAGCTTAGGGTCTGAGGGGGCGAACGAGCAGTACTTC.

This clone has only one observation. The chain recombines TRBV29-1 with TRBJ1-3; 7 nucleotides line up with TRBD1. The V gene end was trimmed by 4 bases and the J gene end by 2 bases; junction bases not matched to a gene: 5. This CDR3 region has 14 residues. CDR1 and CDR2 (germline): SQVTM, ANQGSEA. CDR3 coding DNA: TGCAGCGTTGGGACTGACAGGGCTGGAAACACCATATATTTT. It encodes CSVGTDRAGNTIYF.

This clone showed up just once. The chain uses TRBV7-2 and TRBJ1-1; 9 bases map to TRBD1. Germline CDR1 SGHTA, CDR2 FQGNSA. The trim removed 2 bases at V and 11 bases at J, leaving 6 bases unmatched. The CDR3 extends over 13 amino acids. The CDR3 reads CASSLKQGALAFF. In DNA, the CDR3 is TGTGCCAGCAGCTTAAAACAGGGGGCGCTTGCTTTCTTT.

CDR3 sequence: CASSQGKGEINEKLFF. CDR3 bases: TGTGCCAGCAGTCAAGGAAAGGGGGAGATTAATGAAAAACTGTTTTTT. The gene calls are TRBV28 and TRBJ1-4; TRBD1 is a possible D gene (6 bases). Germline lookup yields CDR1 MDHEN and CDR2 SYDVKM. The length of the CDR3 is 16 residues. V lost 5 bases and J 4 bases, leaving 17 bases between the germline ends.

The chain links TRBV9 to TRBJ2-7; TRBD2 is a possible D gene (6 bases). Germline-derived CDR1 and CDR2 are SGDLS and YYNGEE. The CDR3 spans 16 residues. V dropped 3 bases and J dropped 1 base, with 17 bases sitting between them. The CDR3 bases are TGTGCCAGCAGCGCGGGCGGGATCCTCGAGTCCTACGAGCAGTACTTC. Translated: CASSAGGILESYEQYF.

V and J are TRBV28 and TRBJ1-1, with D maybe TRBD1 (5 bases). V was shortened by 0 bases and J by 5 bases, with 10 bases between the two germline ends. CDR1 MDHEN and CDR2 SYDVKM come from the germline V gene. The CDR3 has 14 amino acids. The CDR3 sequence: CASSLWAGRTEAFF. CDR3 bases: TGTGCCAGCAGTTTATGGGCAGGGAGGACTGAAGCTTTCTTT.

A remark on this clone: Other DNA sequences in the sample encode the same CDR3. J is TRBJ1-1 and V is TRBV19, with D possibly matching TRBD1 (6 bases). Germline loops: CDR1 LNHDA, CDR2 SQIVND (reference sequence). The CDR3 is made up of 13 amino acids. V shed 9 bases and J shed 1 base, with 12 bases lying between them. The CDR3 bases are TGTGCCAGCTTACAGGGAAAGAACACTGAAGCTTTCTTT. Encoded protein: CASLQGKNTEAFF.

The chain uses TRBV7-9 and TRBJ2-7, with D perhaps TRBD2 (5 bases). CDR3 length equals 12 residues. Germline-derived CDR1 and CDR2 are SEHNR and FQNEAQ (reference sequence). V was clipped by 5 bases and J by 3 bases, with 8 bases between them. CDR3 region: CASSHRDYEQYF. The CDR3 DNA reads as TGTGCCAGCAGCCACCGGGACTACGAGCAGTACTTC.

The chain uses TRBV6-5 and TRBJ2-7; TRBD2 agrees at 8 bases. The CDR3 has 15 amino acids. J lost 1 base, V lost 0 bases, and 2 bases had no gene match. The germline V gene has CDR1 MNHEY and CDR2 SVGAGI. The CDR3: CASSYSTSVSYEQYF. DNA for the CDR3: TGTGCCAGCAGTTACTCGACTAGCGTTTCCTACGAGCAGTACTTC.

The V and J genes are TRBV27 and TRBJ1-6; 10 bases align to TRBD1. V lost 6 bases, J lost 10 bases, and 9 bases stayed unmatched. The CDR3 contains 15 residues. CDR1 is MNHEY, CDR2 SMNVEV, per germline (reference sequence). CDR3 DNA sequence: TGTGCCAGCAGATCCGGGACAGGGGATATCTCACCCCTCCACTTT. Its translation: CASRSGTGDISPLHF.

The V gene is TRBV29-1, the J gene TRBJ2-7, with TRBD1 identical over 7 bases. V dropped 5 bases and J dropped 0; count of bases not matched to a gene: 4. The CDR3 covers 13 residues. The V gene's germline CDR1 is SQVTM and CDR2 ANQGSEA. The CDR3 here is CSVFRQGSYEQYF. In DNA, the CDR3 is TGCAGCGTTTTCCGACAGGGCTCCTACGAGCAGTACTTC.

CDR3 sequence: CASSPQGIDTQYF. The CDR3 DNA sequence: TGTGCCAGCAGCCCGCAGGGGATAGATACGCAGTATTTT. The chain uses TRBV7-3 and TRBJ2-3, with D perhaps matching TRBD1 (6 bases). The V gene lost 5 bases and the J gene lost 5 bases, with 11 bases spanning the gap. Germline CDR1 is SGHTA and CDR2 is FQGTGA. The CDR3 loop spans 13 amino acids.

This chain uses TRBV9 with TRBJ2-4; D unresolved. The CDR3 has 16 residues. Germline CDR1 is SGDLS and CDR2 is YYNGEE. Trimming took 0 bases from V and 5 from J, leaving 15 bases between them. CDR3 loop: CASSVGPSFRENIQYF. The CDR3 bases are TGTGCCAGCAGCGTAGGCCCGAGTTTTCGTGAAAACATTCAGTACTTC.

V gene TRBV12-3 or TRBV12-4 combines with J gene TRBJ1-5; D is unclear. There are 12 residues in the CDR3. Trimming cost V 4 bases and J 3 bases, with 4 bases left between them. The CDR3 region is CASSSNNQPQHF. The CDR3 region has the DNA TGTGCCAGCAGTTCTAACAATCAGCCCCAGCATTTT.

The chain couples TRBV7-2 to TRBJ2-7; TRBD1 is a possible D gene (5 bases). Germline V CDR1 and CDR2: SGHTA, FQGNSA. The CDR3 consists of 13 residues. V dropped 5 bases and J dropped 2 bases, with 10 bases sitting between them. The CDR3 sequence: CASSTTVTYEQYF. The CDR3 DNA is TGTGCCAGCAGCACGACAGTGACCTACGAGCAGTACTTC.

The V gene is TRBV4-3, the J gene TRBJ2-5, with D unclear. Deletions cut 4 bases from V and 1 base from J, with 7 bases between. The CDR3 has 13 amino acids. CDR1 and CDR2 (germline): LGHNA, YSLEER. This CDR3 is CASSLILQETQYF. In DNA, the CDR3 is TGCGCCAGCAGCCTTATTCTCCAAGAGACCCAGTACTTC.

This rearrangement joins TRBV5-1 to TRBJ2-7, with 10 positions matching TRBD1. The germline CDR1 and CDR2 sequences are SGHRS and YFSETQ. The CDR3 loop spans 16 amino acids. V lost 5 bases and J lost 4; bases outside the gene matches: 12. CDR3 protein: CASSPQPGQGLYEQYF. CDR3 DNA sequence: TGCGCCAGCAGTCCTCAACCGGGACAGGGGTTGTACGAGCAGTACTTC.